This TCR beta chain emerged from a study of T cells in Graves' hyperthyroidism and ophthalmopathy. Authors of the study amplified TCR beta CDR3 regions from RNA transcripts. Researchers ran a first-round RT-PCR on the TCR CDR3 using the HTBI primer set. TCRdb itself ran the multiplex PCR reads through MiXCR, one entry per CDR3 protein. The profile shows about 510,000 distinct CDR3 sequences, 14% of them singletons. In making diagnoses, clinical symptoms, serum thyroxine and TRAb, thyroid ultrasound and orbital computed tomography were all used. This clonotype was seen a handful of times. No antigen is known for it. Study findings and constraints: A model using 13 V-J features told ophthalmopathy apart from stable hyperthyroidism. Blood held most thyroid clonotypes expanded above 0.001 frequency.

J gave up 9 bases and V 3 bases, and 6 bases lay outside the gene matches. The CDR3 has 16 residues. The sequenced sample consisted of blood. This clonotype originated in a woman aged 35 to 49 with Graves' hyperthyroidism. The chain couples TRBV12-3 or TRBV12-4 to TRBJ2-2, with TRBD2 matching 14 bases. The CDR3 here is CASSFGLAGGSRELFF. The CDR3 nucleotides read TGTGCCAGCAGTTTCGGACTAGCGGGAGGCTCTAGGGAGCTGTTTTTT.